These T cell receptor beta chains were read from a single sample in a study of T cells in Graves' hyperthyroidism and ophthalmopathy. TCRdb analysed the multiplex PCR reads with MiXCR anew, one entry per CDR3 protein. The sample consists of fewer than 650,000 distinct CDR3 sequences, around 43% of them appearing once. Material for sequencing was peripheral blood or thyroid tissue (not recorded which). These receptors were taken from an adult woman with Graves' disease, either hyperthyroidism or ophthalmopathy (not recorded which). Both conserved end residues are part of each CDR3. A D gene is named only where the DNA matches it firmly. Some rows have no size entry. The others give once, few or many, or a class for an expanded clone.

v_call,j_call,clone_size,d_call,cdr3_aa,cdr3_nt
TRBV2,TRBJ1-2,-,-,CASSSLRDSLPGFF,TGTGCCAGCAGTTCTTTACGGGACTCCCTTCCAGGCTTCTTC
TRBV20-1,TRBJ1-5,few,-,CSGGTGSRPQHF,TGCAGTGGTGGTACAGGCTCTCGGCCCCAGCATTTT
TRBV20-1,TRBJ2-5,many,-,CSARDPGGAGQETQYF,TGCAGTGCTAGAGATCCTGGGGGGGCGGGCCAAGAGACCCAGTACTTC
TRBV7-8,TRBJ1-2,few,-,CASSQISGAGYGYTF,TGTGCCAGCAGCCAAATTTCAGGGGCTGGCTATGGCTACACCTTC
TRBV29-1,TRBJ2-7,few,TRBD1,CSARTGDGAYEQYF,TGCAGCGCACGAACAGGGGATGGTGCCTACGAGCAGTACTTC
TRBV27,TRBJ2-7,-,TRBD2,CASGLAVTYEQYF,TGTGCCAGCGGACTAGCGGTTACCTACGAGCAGTACTTC
TRBV7-9,TRBJ1-6,-,-,CASSSDGGQDSPLHF,TGTGCCAGCAGCTCTGACGGGGGGCAAGATTCACCCCTCCACTTT
TRBV19,TRBJ2-7,many,-,CASSDSSYEQYF,TGTGCCAGTAGCGACAGCTCCTACGAGCAGTACTTC
TRBV6-2/TRBV6-3,TRBJ2-2,few,-,CASSYGQYTGELFF,TGTGCCAGCAGTTACGGGCAGTACACCGGGGAGCTGTTTTTT
TRBV10-3,TRBJ2-7,-,TRBD1,CAISEQGQAYEQYF,TGTGCCATCAGCGAACAGGGACAGGCCTACGAGCAGTACTTC
TRBV20-1,TRBJ2-7,-,-,CSFSVVGGEQYF,TGCAGTTTTTCGGTGGTTGGTGGCGAGCAGTACTTC
TRBV13,TRBJ2-2,few,-,CASSLGTSGELFF,TGTGCCAGCAGCTTAGGGACTAGCGGGGAGCTGTTTTTT
TRBV29-1,TRBJ1-4,-,-,CSLGQPGNEKLFF,TGCAGTTTGGGGCAACCGGGTAATGAAAAACTGTTTTTT
TRBV7-2,TRBJ1-5,many,-,CASSLAHVSGTNQPQHF,TGTGCCAGCAGCTTAGCGCATGTTTCGGGAACCAATCAGCCCCAGCATTTT
TRBV19,TRBJ1-2,many,-,CASSMGTSGYTF,TGTGCCAGTAGTATGGGGACATCCGGCTACACCTTC
TRBV5-6,TRBJ1-5,many,-,CASSSGSWNQPQHF,TGTGCCAGCAGCTCGGGAAGTTGGAATCAGCCCCAGCATTTT
TRBV3-1,TRBJ1-5,-,-,CASSRDAFNQPQHF,TGTGCCAGCAGCCGGGACGCCTTTAATCAGCCCCAGCATTTT
TRBV7-3,TRBJ1-4,-,-,CASSPTGTPGDLGKLFF,TGTGCCAGCAGCCCCACAGGGACGCCGGGCGACCTTGGGAAACTGTTTTTT
TRBV7-9,TRBJ1-2,-,-,CASSLASGQGGYTF,TGTGCCAGCAGCTTAGCTTCGGGGCAAGGTGGCTACACCTTC
TRBV9,TRBJ2-7,few,-,CASSGTGGAYEQYF,TGTGCCAGCAGCGGTACGGGTGGAGCTTACGAGCAGTACTTC
TRBV9,TRBJ1-1,-,TRBD1,CASSWGQGVNTEAFF,TGTGCCAGCAGCTGGGGGCAGGGGGTGAACACTGAAGCTTTCTTT
TRBV9,TRBJ2-2,-,TRBD2,CALGLAGYTGELFF,TGTGCCCTGGGACTAGCGGGATACACCGGGGAGCTGTTTTTT
TRBV7-2,TRBJ1-4,-,-,CASSLEIGLSRLFF,TGTGCCAGCAGCTTAGAGATAGGGCTGTCCAGACTGTTTTTT
TRBV15,TRBJ1-5,-,-,CATSSLYRDNQPQHF,TGTGCCACCAGCAGCTTGTATAGGGACAATCAGCCCCAGCATTTT
TRBV12-3/TRBV12-4,TRBJ1-1,many,-,CASSLLESTEAFF,TGTGCCAGCAGTTTATTAGAGTCGACTGAAGCTTTCTTT
TRBV6-5,TRBJ1-2,many,-,CASSYSTGYGYTF,TGTGCCAGCAGTTACTCGACTGGCTATGGCTACACCTTC
TRBV29-1,TRBJ2-5,-,TRBD2,CSSDGRETQYF,TGCAGCAGTGACGGGAGGGAGACCCAGTACTTC
TRBV28,TRBJ1-2,-,-,CASSLVTTGVGYTF,TGTGCCAGCAGTTTAGTCACGACTGGGGTTGGCTACACCTTC
TRBV19,TRBJ1-5,many,-,CASSPNGGTGQPQHF,TGTGCCAGTAGCCCAAATGGGGGTACCGGCCAGCCCCAGCATTTT
TRBV24-1,TRBJ1-3,few,-,CATSDPGGNTIYF,TGTGCCACCAGTGATCCAGGGGGAAACACCATATATTTT
TRBV29-1,TRBJ2-7,many,-,CSVESGEQYF,TGCAGCGTTGAATCGGGAGAGCAGTACTTC
TRBV4-1,TRBJ1-2,-,-,CASSQDLTSGDVYGYTF,TGCGCCAGCAGCCAAGATCTGACTAGCGGGGACGTCTATGGCTACACCTTC
TRBV7-2,TRBJ2-5,-,-,CASSLQGPGETQYF,TGTGCCAGCAGCTTACAGGGGCCGGGAGAGACCCAGTACTTC
TRBV29-1,TRBJ2-7,-,-,CSVVNPHRDTYEQYF,TGCAGCGTTGTAAACCCTCACCGGGACACCTACGAGCAGTACTTC
TRBV20-1,TRBJ2-7,-,TRBD2,CSASGPTRGSSGGYEQYF,TGCAGTGCTAGTGGACCCACGAGAGGGTCTAGCGGGGGTTACGAGCAGTACTTC
TRBV12-3/TRBV12-4,TRBJ1-1,-,-,CASSGSFDTEAFF,TGTGCCAGCAGCGGGTCATTTGACACTGAAGCTTTCTTT
TRBV7-9,TRBJ2-7,few,-,CASTLTDAYEQYF,TGTGCCAGCACCCTGACGGATGCCTACGAGCAGTACTTC
TRBV7-9,TRBJ2-5,-,-,CASSPPGMSETQYF,TGTGCCAGCAGCCCCCCCGGAATGTCGGAGACCCAGTACTTC
TRBV7-9,TRBJ1-1,-,-,CASIIIALPEAFF,TGTGCCAGCATAATCATAGCGCTCCCTGAAGCTTTCTTT
TRBV20-1,TRBJ1-2,many,TRBD1,CSAPRGQGSLVTF,TGCAGTGCTCCCCGGGGACAGGGAAGTTTGGTCACCTTC
TRBV19,TRBJ1-2,many,-,CASTRQESYGYTF,TGTGCCAGTACCCGACAGGAATCCTATGGCTACACCTTC
TRBV11-2,TRBJ2-7,-,-,CASSFGGDYEQYF,TGTGCCAGCAGCTTTGGGGGCGACTACGAGCAGTACTTC
TRBV7-3,TRBJ1-1,-,-,CASSQVTGRGNTEAFF,TGCGCCAGCAGCCAAGTGACGGGACGGGGGAACACTGAAGCTTTCTTT
TRBV7-9,TRBJ1-2,-,-,CASAPTGGAYGYTF,TGTGCCAGCGCCCCGACGGGAGGAGCCTATGGCTACACCTTC
TRBV7-3,TRBJ2-5,-,-,CATGNPPGLEAQYF,TGTGCCACGGGCAATCCCCCAGGCTTGGAGGCCCAGTACTTC
TRBV9,TRBJ1-4,many,-,CASSVDQRSEKLFF,TGTGCCAGCAGCGTAGACCAGAGGAGTGAAAAACTGTTTTTT
TRBV7-9,TRBJ1-5,-,TRBD1,CASSSDRNYAVDQPQHF,TGTGCCAGCAGCTCGGACAGGAACTATGCTGTTGATCAGCCCCAGCATTTT
TRBV2,TRBJ2-5,few,TRBD1,CASRVGTGLQETQYF,TGTGCCAGCAGGGTAGGGACAGGCCTGCAAGAGACCCAGTACTTC
TRBV25-1,TRBJ1-5,many,-,CASSDGGRGDQPQHF,TGTGCCAGCAGTGACGGGGGACGAGGGGATCAGCCCCAGCATTTT
TRBV7-7,TRBJ2-2,many,-,CASSFSGGTGELFF,TGTGCTAGCAGCTTCTCAGGTGGCACCGGGGAGCTGTTTTTT